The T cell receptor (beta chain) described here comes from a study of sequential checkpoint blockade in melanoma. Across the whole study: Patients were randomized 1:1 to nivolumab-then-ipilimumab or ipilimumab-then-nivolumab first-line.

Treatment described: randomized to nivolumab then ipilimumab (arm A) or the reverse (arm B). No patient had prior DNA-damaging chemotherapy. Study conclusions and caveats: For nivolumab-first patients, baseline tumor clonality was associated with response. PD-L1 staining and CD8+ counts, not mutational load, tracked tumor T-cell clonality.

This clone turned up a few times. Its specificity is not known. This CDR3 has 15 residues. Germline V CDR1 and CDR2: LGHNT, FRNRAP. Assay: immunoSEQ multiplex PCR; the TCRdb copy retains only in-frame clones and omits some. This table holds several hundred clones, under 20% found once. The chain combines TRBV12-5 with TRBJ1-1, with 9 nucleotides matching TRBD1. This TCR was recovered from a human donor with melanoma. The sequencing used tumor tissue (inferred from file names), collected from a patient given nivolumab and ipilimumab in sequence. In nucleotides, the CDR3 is TGTGCCAGCACTAGACCGGGACAGGGGAACACTGAAGCTTTCTTT. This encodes CASTRPGQGNTEAFF.